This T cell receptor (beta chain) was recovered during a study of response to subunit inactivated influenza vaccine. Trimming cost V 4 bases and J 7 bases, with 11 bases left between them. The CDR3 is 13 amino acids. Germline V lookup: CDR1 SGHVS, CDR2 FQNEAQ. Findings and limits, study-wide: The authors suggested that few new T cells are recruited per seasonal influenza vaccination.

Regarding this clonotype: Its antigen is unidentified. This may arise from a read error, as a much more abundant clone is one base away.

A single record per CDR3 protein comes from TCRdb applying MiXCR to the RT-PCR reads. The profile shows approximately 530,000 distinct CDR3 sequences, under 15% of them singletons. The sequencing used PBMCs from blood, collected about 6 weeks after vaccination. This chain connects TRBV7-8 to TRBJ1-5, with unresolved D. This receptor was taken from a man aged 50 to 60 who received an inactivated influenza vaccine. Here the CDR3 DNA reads TGTGCCAGCAGCTCAGAGTTGCCACAGCCCCAGCATTTT. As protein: CASSSELPQPQHF.